This T cell receptor beta chain was documented in a study of blood T cell repertoires in COVID-19. Looking at the study overall: Samples representing acute and convalescent COVID-19 were sourced from the United States, Italy and Spain.

Data came from immunoSEQ multiplex PCR; TCRdb stores just in-frame clones and leaves some out. The profile shows about 340,000 clones, more than 75% of them singletons. Germline assignment: CDR1 SGHNT and CDR2 YENEEA. V was trimmed by 4 bases and J by 0 bases, leaving 4 bases between them. CDR3 length: 14 residues. Sequenced input: peripheral blood. This clonotype was obtained from a woman younger than 30 who had recovered from COVID-19. The chain couples TRBV11-3 to TRBJ2-6; D not resolved. In nucleotides, the CDR3 is TGTGCCAGCAGCTCAAACTCTGGGGCCAACGTCCTGACTTTC. Amino acid sequence: CASSSNSGANVLTF.